The rows below give T cell receptor beta chains drawn from one sample of a study of blood T cell repertoires in COVID-19. Method: immunoSEQ multiplex PCR; TCRdb's copy keeps in-frame clones and lacks some. The profile shows some 240,000 clones, roughly 80% of them singletons. Sequencing was carried out using peripheral blood. These TCRs come from a woman aged 65 to 85 with COVID-19, enrolled during active disease. CDR3s include the opening cysteine and the closing phenylalanine or tryptophan. A D gene is named only where the DNA matches it firmly. Size values are once, few and many counts, or a class for expanded clones, and some rows have none.

clone_size j_call d_call v_call cdr3_nt cdr3_aa
. TRBJ1-2 . TRBV25-1 TGTGCCAGCAGTTCCCACGGCGGGACCTATGGCTACACCTTC CASSSHGGTYGYTF
. TRBJ2-3 . TRBV13 TGTGCCAGCAGCTGGGTTAGTGGTATGAGGACAGTGCAGTATTTT CASSWVSGMRTVQYF
. TRBJ1-6 . TRBV6-5 TGTGCCAGTCCGTCGGGTTTCGGTAATTCACCCCTCCACTTT CASPSGFGNSPLHF
. TRBJ1-1 . TRBV28 TGTGCCAGCAGTCCACCGGACGGACAAGGGAACACTGAAGCTTTCTTT CASSPPDGQGNTEAFF
. TRBJ2-1 . TRBV14 TGTGCCAGCAGCCTAATAGACTCCTTGAGCTCCTACAATGAGCAGTTCTTC CASSLIDSLSSYNEQFF
. TRBJ1-2 . TRBV7-9 TGTGCCAGCAGCGGCTTCGGACTCTTAGAGGGTGGCTACACCTTC CASSGFGLLEGGYTF
. TRBJ1-2 TRBD1 TRBV24-1 TGTGCCACCAACCGAATCCGGGACAGGGGCAGGGGGGATGGCTACACCTTC CATNRIRDRGRGDGYTF
. TRBJ1-1 . TRBV6-4 TGTGCCAGCAGTAGCGGACCCGGCACTGAAGCTTTCTTT CASSSGPGTEAFF
. TRBJ2-1 TRBD1 TRBV2 TGTGCCAGCATGACAGGGGGCCAATACAATGAGCAGTTCTTC CASMTGGQYNEQFF
. TRBJ2-7 TRBD2 TRBV4-1 TGCGCCAGCAGCCCGGGACTAGCGGCCTCCTACGAGCAGTACTTC CASSPGLAASYEQYF
. TRBJ2-2 TRBD2 TRBV7-6 TGTGCCAGCAGCTTACTAGCGGGCTTGCTGGCCGGGGAGCTGTTTTTT CASSLLAGLLAGELFF
. TRBJ2-3 TRBD2 TRBV5-6 TGTGCCAGCAGCAGGTCTAGCGGGGCGAGGACAGATACGCAGTATTTT CASSRSSGARTDTQYF
. TRBJ1-5 . TRBV19 TGTGCCAGTAGTATAGATCGAACAGGCAATCAGCCCCAGCATTTT CASSIDRTGNQPQHF
. TRBJ2-5 TRBD1 TRBV9 TGTGCCAGCAGCGTAGTGACAGGGGGCCAAGAGACCCAGTACTTC CASSVVTGGQETQYF
medium-sized TRBJ2-2 TRBD1 TRBV5-1 TGCGCCAGCAGCTTGACAGGGGGTGTCACCGGGGAGCTGTTTTTT CASSLTGGVTGELFF
. TRBJ2-1 . TRBV14 TGTGCCAGCAGCCTTTTAGCGGCCTCCTACAATGAGCAGTTCTTC CASSLLAASYNEQFF
. TRBJ1-5 . TRBV27 TGTGCCAGCAATTACCAGGGGAATAGCAATCAGCCCCAGCATTTT CASNYQGNSNQPQHF
. TRBJ1-2 . TRBV9 TGTGCCAGCAGCGTAGAACCCAGTGCTAACTATGGCTACACCTTC CASSVEPSANYGYTF
. TRBJ1-5 TRBD1 TRBV27 TGTGCCAGCAGTCACACCGCGGGGGGCAGGGGGGATCAGCCCCAGCATTTT CASSHTAGGRGDQPQHF
. TRBJ1-1 . TRBV30 TGTGCCTGGCGATTAAGCGAGTCGATGAACACTGAAGCTTTCTTT CAWRLSESMNTEAFF
. TRBJ2-3 TRBD2 TRBV6-6 TGTGCCAGCAGCCCGACTAGCGGGAGCACAGATACGCAGTATTTT CASSPTSGSTDTQYF
few TRBJ1-3 . TRBV7-9 TGTGCCAGCATCCCGGGAAGGACCGGAAACACCATATATTTT CASIPGRTGNTIYF
. TRBJ2-1 TRBD2 TRBV27 TGTGCCAGCAGACATAGCGGGAGTACGGAAGAGCAGTTCTTC CASRHSGSTEEQFF
many TRBJ2-7 TRBD2 TRBV7-9 TGTGCCAGCAGTCAAACCGGGACTAGCTTGTACGAGCAGTACTTC CASSQTGTSLYEQYF
. TRBJ1-5 . TRBV5-6 TGTGCCAGCAGCTTGGGGGGCATTGATCAGCCCCAGCATTTT CASSLGGIDQPQHF
once TRBJ2-2 TRBD2 TRBV7-2 TGTGCCAGCAGCTTTCGATCTGCGGGAGGGCCGGGCACCGGGGAGCTGTTTTTT CASSFRSAGGPGTGELFF
once TRBJ2-5 TRBD1 TRBV7-2 TGTGCCAGCAGCTTAAATAGGGGGCGCCCGGAGACCCAGTACTTC CASSLNRGRPETQYF
. TRBJ1-5 TRBD1 TRBV6-5 TGTGCCAGCAAGGGACAGGGGAATAATCAGCCCCAGCATTTT CASKGQGNNQPQHF
. TRBJ1-1 . TRBV28 TGTGCCAGCAGTTTATATGAAGCCGCCACAGGGAAGGGAACTGAAGCTTTCTTT CASSLYEAATGKGTEAFF
. TRBJ2-3 TRBD2 TRBV5-1 TGCGCCAGCAGCTTGGGGACTAGCGGGAGTACAGATACGCAGTATTTT CASSLGTSGSTDTQYF
. TRBJ2-7 TRBD1 TRBV28 TGTGCCAGCAGTGATGGACAGGTCCCCGGGGAGCAGTACTTC CASSDGQVPGEQYF
. TRBJ1-1 . TRBV4-1 TGCGCCAGCAGCCAATTGATCAGGAGGGCCACTGAAGCTTTCTTT CASSQLIRRATEAFF
. TRBJ2-7 . TRBV20-1 TGCAGTGCCTTGTACTCCTACGAGCAGTACTTC CSALYSYEQYF
. TRBJ1-1 . TRBV5-4 TGTGCCAGCAGCGATGGGCTGAACCCAACACAGAACACTGAAGCTTTCTTT CASSDGLNPTQNTEAFF
. TRBJ2-7 TRBD2 TRBV6-5 TGTGCCAGCAGTCGGGGGGGGGTAAGCTACGAGCAGTACTTC CASSRGGVSYEQYF
. TRBJ1-2 . TRBV7-6 TGTGCCAGCAGCTCTTTCGAGGCGGGAGTCTATGGCTACACCTTC CASSSFEAGVYGYTF